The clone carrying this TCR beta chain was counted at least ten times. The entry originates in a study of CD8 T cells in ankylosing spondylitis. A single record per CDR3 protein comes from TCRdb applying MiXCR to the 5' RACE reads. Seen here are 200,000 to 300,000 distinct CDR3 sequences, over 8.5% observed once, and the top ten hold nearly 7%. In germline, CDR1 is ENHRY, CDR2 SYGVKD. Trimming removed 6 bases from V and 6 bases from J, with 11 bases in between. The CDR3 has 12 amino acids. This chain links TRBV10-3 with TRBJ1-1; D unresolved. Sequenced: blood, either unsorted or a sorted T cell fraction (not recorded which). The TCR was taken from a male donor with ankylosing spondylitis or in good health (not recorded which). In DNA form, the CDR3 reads TGTGCCATCAGCGCCAAGGTCTCTGAAGCTTTCTTT. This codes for CAISAKVSEAFF.